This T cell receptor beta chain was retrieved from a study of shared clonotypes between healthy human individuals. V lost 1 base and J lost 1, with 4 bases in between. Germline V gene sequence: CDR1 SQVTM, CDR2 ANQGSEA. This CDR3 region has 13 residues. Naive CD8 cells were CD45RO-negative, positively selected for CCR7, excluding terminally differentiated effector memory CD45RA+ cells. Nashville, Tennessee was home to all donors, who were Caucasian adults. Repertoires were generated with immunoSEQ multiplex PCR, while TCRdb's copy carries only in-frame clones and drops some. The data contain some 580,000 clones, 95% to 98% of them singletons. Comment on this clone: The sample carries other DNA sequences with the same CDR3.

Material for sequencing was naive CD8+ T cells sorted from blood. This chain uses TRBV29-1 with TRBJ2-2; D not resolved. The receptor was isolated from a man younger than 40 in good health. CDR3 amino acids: CSVEAQNTGELFF. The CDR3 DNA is TGCAGCGTTGAAGCCCAGAACACCGGGGAGCTGTTTTTT.